The 7 T cell receptor beta chains given below trace back to one sample, sequenced in a study of metastatic and nonmetastatic thyroid tumors. MiXCR re-clonotyped the PCR reads for TCRdb. The sample lists roughly 15,000 clones, about 31% occurring once. Thyroid surgery was preceded by no treatment in any patient. The specimen was tumor tissue. These receptors originate from a male donor with papillary thyroid cancer or a benign thyroid nodule (not recorded which). Some clones in this sample may be carry-over from other donors' samples.

The V call is TRBV28, the J call TRBJ1-1; 7 nucleotides agree with TRBD1. The CDR3 runs 13 residues. Germline assignment: CDR1 MDHEN and CDR2 SYDVKM. The ends lost 6 bases at V and 4 bases at J; junction bases unmatched: 5. The CDR3 coding sequence is TGTGCCAGCAGGACCGCAGGGGGCACTGAAGCTTTCTTT. Its translation: CASRTAGGTEAFF. Combining the CDR3 with reference TRBV28 and TRBJ1-1 gives the whole variable domain DVKVTQSSRYLVKRTGEKVFLECVQDMDHENMFWYRQDPGLGLRLIYFSYDVKMKEKGDIPEGYSVSREKKERFSLILESASTNQTSMYLCASRTAGGTEAFFGQGTRLTVV.

This clone was detected a few times. This rearrangement joins TRBV27 to TRBJ1-4; D not resolved. Germline V gene sequence: CDR1 MNHEY, CDR2 SMNVEV (reference sequence). V was clipped by 0 bases and J by 4 bases, with 9 bases between them. CDR3 length equals 15 residues. The CDR3 DNA follows: TGTGCCAGCAGTTTATCCGGACTGCTTAATGAAAAACTGTTTTTT. This codes for CASSLSGLLNEKLFF.

CDR3 DNA: TGTGCCAGCAGCCGATCTGCAACTAATGAAAAACTGTTTTTT. It translates to CASSRSATNEKLFF. The rearrangement uses TRBV5-5 and TRBJ1-4; D call uncertain. This CDR3 comprises 14 residues. Deletions cut 4 bases from V and 0 bases from J, with 7 bases between. The germline V gene has CDR1 SGHKS and CDR2 YYEKEE (reference sequence).

This clone has just a few counts. This chain uses TRBV11-2 with TRBJ2-1; 7 nucleotides match TRBD2. With 4 bases clipped from V and 8 bases from J, the junction kept 17 bases outside the gene matches. Germline CDR1 is SGHAT and CDR2 is FQNNGV. This CDR3 has 17 residues. The CDR3 DNA reads TGTGCCAGCAGCTCACCTCTTGGGGGGGTGGGTTTCGATGAGCAGTTCTTC. It yields the protein CASSSPLGGVGFDEQFF.

This clone was counted ten times or more. The J gene is TRBJ2-1, the V gene TRBV2; no reliable D call. Trimming cost V 3 bases and J 7 bases, with 10 bases left between them. There are 13 residues in the CDR3. Germline V gene lookup returns CDR1 SNHLY and CDR2 FYNNEI. This CDR3 is CASSDEWGNEQFF. For the CDR3, the DNA is TGTGCCAGCAGTGATGAGTGGGGAAATGAGCAGTTCTTC.

This chain connects TRBV20-1 to TRBJ1-6, with TRBD1 matching over 7 bases. The V gene end was trimmed by 5 bases and the J gene end by 4 bases; junction bases not matched to a gene: 23. This CDR3 comprises 20 residues. Germline CDR1 is DFQATT and CDR2 is SNEGSKA (reference sequence). CDR3 bases: TGCAGTGCTGGAATTTATGGACAGGACGGATCGATACCTTATAATTCACCCCTCCACTTT. This codes for CSAGIYGQDGSIPYNSPLHF.

The chain uses TRBV24-1 and TRBJ1-2; unclear D gene. This CDR3 spans 14 amino acids. V was trimmed by 5 bases and J by 1 base, leaving 10 bases between them. Looked up from germline, CDR1 is KGHDR and CDR2 is SFDVKD. CDR3 DNA sequence: TGTGCCACCAGTGCCACCGGCCTTAACTATGGCTACACCTTC. Its protein is CATSATGLNYGYTF.